This T cell receptor (beta chain) was documented in a study of cytomegalovirus exposure and HLA in healthy donors. This CDR3 contains 17 residues. Details on this clone: No antigen is known for it.

PCR employed 60 Vbeta and 13 Jbeta primers. Sequenced by immunoSEQ multiplex PCR; TCRdb stores in-frame clones only, minus some. The data show roughly 160,000 clones, around three quarters seen once. Study results and caveats: Rare sequences made up most TCRs, while some public TCRs were found in many donors.

This sequence was found in a woman in her fifties or sixties in good health and CMV-seropositive. The sample consisted of PBMCs. The V and J genes are TRBV21-1 and TRBJ1-1; the table gives TRBD1 as D, unverified against the DNA. TRBV21-1 is assigned pseudogene status. This CDR3 is CASSKADWGRRNTEAFF. The CDR3 DNA reads as TGTGCCAGCAGCAAAGCCGACTGGGGGCGGAGAAACACTGAAGCTTTCTTT.